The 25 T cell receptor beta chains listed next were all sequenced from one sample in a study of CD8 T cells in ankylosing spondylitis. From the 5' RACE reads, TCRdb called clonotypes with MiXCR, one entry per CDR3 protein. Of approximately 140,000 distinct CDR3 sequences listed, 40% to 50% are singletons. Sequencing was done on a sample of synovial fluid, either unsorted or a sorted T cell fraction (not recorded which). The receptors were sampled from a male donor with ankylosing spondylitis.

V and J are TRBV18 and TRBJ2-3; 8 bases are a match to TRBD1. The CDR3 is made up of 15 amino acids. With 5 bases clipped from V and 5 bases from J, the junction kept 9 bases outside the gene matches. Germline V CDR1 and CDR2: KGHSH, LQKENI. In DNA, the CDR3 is TGTGCCAGCTCATCCTGGGACAGGATCGGAGATACGCAGTATTTT. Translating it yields CASSSWDRIGDTQYF.

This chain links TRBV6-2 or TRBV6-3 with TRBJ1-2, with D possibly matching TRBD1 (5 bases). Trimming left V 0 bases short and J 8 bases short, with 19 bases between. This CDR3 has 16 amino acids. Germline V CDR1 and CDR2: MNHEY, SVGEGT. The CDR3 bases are TGTGCCAGCAGTTACTCGATCAGGGAAGATGCCTTCGGCTACACCTTC. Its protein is CASSYSIREDAFGYTF.

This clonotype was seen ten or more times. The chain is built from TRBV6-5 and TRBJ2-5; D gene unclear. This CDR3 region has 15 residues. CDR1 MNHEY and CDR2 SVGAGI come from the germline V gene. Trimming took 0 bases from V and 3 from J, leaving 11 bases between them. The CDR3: CASSYSGIEKETQYF. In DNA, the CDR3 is TGTGCCAGCAGTTACTCGGGCATAGAAAAAGAGACCCAGTACTTC.

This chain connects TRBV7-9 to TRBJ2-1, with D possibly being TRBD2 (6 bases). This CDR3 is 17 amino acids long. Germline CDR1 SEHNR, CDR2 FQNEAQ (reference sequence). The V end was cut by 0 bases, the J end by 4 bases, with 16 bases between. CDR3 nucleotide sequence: TGTGCCAGCAGCTTAGCGACCCCCGGGGGATGGTACAATGAGCAGTTCTTC. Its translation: CASSLATPGGWYNEQFF. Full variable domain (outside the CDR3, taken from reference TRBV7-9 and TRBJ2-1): DTGVSQNPRHKITKRGQNVTFRCDPISEHNRLYWYRQTLGQGPEFLTYFQNEAQLEKSRLLSDRFSAERPKGSFSTLEIQRTEQGDSAMYLCASSLATPGGWYNEQFFGPGTRLTVL.

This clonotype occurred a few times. CDR3: CASSHLAFSYEQYF. In nucleotides, the CDR3 is TGTGCCAGCAGCCACCTAGCGTTTTCCTACGAGCAGTACTTC. The chain links TRBV14 to TRBJ2-7, with a weak D call TRBD2 (6 bases). The CDR3 is 14 residues long. Trimming left V 3 bases short and J 1 base short, with 10 bases between. Looked up from germline, CDR1 is SGHDN and CDR2 is FVKESK.

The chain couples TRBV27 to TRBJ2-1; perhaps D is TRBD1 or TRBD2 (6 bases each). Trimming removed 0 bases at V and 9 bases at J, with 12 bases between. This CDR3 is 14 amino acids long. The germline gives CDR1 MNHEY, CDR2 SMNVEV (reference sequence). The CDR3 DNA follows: TGTGCCAGCAGTTTATCTCGTTCGGGGGCTGAGCAGTTCTTC. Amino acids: CASSLSRSGAEQFF.

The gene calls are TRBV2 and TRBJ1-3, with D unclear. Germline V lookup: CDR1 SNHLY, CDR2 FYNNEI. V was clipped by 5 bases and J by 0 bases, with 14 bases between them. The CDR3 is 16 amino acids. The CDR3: CASSPRALRSGNTIYF. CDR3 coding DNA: TGTGCCAGCAGTCCTCGTGCATTACGCTCTGGAAACACCATATATTTT.

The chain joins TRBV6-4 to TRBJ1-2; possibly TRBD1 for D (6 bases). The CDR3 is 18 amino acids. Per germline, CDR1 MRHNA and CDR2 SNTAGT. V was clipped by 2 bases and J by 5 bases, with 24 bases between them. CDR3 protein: CASSDPPGQRQQPYGYTF. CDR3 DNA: TGTGCCAGCAGTGACCCCCCAGGACAGCGACAACAACCTTATGGCTACACCTTC.

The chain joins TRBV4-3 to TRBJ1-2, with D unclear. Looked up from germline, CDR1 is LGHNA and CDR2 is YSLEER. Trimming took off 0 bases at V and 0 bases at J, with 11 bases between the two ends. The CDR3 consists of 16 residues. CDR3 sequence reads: CASSQDSAPANYGYTF. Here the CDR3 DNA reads TGCGCCAGCAGCCAAGATTCGGCACCAGCTAACTATGGCTACACCTTC.

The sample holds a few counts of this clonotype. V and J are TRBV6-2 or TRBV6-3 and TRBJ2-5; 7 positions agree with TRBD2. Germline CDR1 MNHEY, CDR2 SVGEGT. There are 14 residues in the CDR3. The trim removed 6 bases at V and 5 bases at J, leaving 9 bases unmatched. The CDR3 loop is CASSRTREVETQYF. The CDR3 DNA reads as TGTGCCAGCAGCCGGACACGGGAGGTGGAGACCCAGTACTTC.

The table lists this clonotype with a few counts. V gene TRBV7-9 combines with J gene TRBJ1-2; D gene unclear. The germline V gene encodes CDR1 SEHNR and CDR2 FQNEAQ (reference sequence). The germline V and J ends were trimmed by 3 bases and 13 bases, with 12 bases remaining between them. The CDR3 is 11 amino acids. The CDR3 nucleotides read TGTGCCAGCAGCTTGAGGAGACCCAGCACCTTC. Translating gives CASSLRRPSTF.

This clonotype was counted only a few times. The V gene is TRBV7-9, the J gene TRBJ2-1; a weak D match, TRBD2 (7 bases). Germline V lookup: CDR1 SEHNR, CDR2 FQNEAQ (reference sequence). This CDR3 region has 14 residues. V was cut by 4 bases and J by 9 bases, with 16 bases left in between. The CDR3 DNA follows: TGTGCCAGCAGCTCTGGAGGGGGGGGCAGTGAGCAGTTCTTC. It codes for CASSSGGGGSEQFF.

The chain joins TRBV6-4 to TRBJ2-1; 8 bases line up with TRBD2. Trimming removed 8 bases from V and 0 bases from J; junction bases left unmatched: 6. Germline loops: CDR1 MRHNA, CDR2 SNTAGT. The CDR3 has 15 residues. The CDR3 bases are TGTGCCAGCGGGGGCAGCGGGAGCTCCTACAATGAGCAGTTCTTC. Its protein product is CASGGSGSSYNEQFF.

CDR3 coding DNA: TGTGCCAGCAGCTTAGACAGGGTGTGGTACAATGAGCAGTTCTTC. Amino acid sequence: CASSLDRVWYNEQFF. V is TRBV7-9 and J is TRBJ2-1; possibly TRBD1 for D (6 bases). This CDR3 is 15 amino acids long. V gave up 1 base and J gave up 4 bases, with 11 bases separating them. In germline, CDR1 is SEHNR, CDR2 FQNEAQ (reference sequence).

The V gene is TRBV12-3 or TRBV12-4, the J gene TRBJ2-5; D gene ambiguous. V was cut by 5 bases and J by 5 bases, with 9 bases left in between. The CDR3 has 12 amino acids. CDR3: CASSPVFETQYF. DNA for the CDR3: TGTGCCAGCAGTCCCGTGTTCGAGACCCAGTACTTC.

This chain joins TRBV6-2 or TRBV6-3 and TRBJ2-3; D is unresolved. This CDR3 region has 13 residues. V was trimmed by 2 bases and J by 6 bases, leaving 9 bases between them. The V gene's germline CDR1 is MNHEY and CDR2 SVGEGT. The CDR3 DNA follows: TGTGCCAGCAGTTACGTTGGTTTGGATACGCAGTATTTT. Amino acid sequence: CASSYVGLDTQYF.

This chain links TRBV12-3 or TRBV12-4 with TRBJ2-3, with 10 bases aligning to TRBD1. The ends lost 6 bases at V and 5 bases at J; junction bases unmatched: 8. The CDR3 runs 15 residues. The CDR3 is CASSLGQGVRDTQYF. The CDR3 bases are TGTGCCAGCAGCCTAGGACAGGGGGTTCGAGATACGCAGTATTTT.

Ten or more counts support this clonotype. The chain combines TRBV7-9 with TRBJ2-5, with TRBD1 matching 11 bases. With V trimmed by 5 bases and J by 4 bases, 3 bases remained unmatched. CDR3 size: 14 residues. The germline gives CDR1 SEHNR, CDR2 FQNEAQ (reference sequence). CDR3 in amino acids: CASSPGTGGETQYF. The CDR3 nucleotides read TGTGCCAGCAGCCCCGGGACAGGGGGAGAGACCCAGTACTTC.

The CDR3 DNA reads TGTGCCAGCAGTGCCGGAGGGTGGATCAATGAGCAGTTCTTC. Protein sequence: CASSAGGWINEQFF. The chain has TRBV28 and TRBJ2-1, with D tentatively TRBD2 (6 bases). The length of the CDR3 is 14 residues. The V and J ends lost 5 bases and 6 bases respectively, with 14 bases between them. Germline V gives CDR1 MDHEN, CDR2 SYDVKM.

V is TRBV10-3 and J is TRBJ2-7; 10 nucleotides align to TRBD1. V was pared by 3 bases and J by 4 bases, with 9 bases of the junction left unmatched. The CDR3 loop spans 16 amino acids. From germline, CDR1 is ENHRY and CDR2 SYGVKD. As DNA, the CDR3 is TGTGCCATCAGTGACTACGGACAGGGGGACTATTACGAGCAGTACTTC. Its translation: CAISDYGQGDYYEQYF.

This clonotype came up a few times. The DNA of the CDR3 is TGCAGCGTTGAGTTCAGCGCAGGCGAGACCCAGTACTTC. It is translated as CSVEFSAGETQYF. V gene TRBV29-1 combines with J gene TRBJ2-5; D is unclear. CDR1 is SQVTM, CDR2 ANQGSEA, per germline. The CDR3 spans 13 residues. Trimming left V 3 bases short and J 5 bases short, with 13 bases between.

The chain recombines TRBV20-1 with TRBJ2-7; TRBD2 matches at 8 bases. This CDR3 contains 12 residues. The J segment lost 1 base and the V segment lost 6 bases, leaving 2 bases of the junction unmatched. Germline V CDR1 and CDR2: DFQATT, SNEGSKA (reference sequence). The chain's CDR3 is CSARGGSYEQYF. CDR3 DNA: TGCAGTGCCCGGGGGGGGTCCTACGAGCAGTACTTC.

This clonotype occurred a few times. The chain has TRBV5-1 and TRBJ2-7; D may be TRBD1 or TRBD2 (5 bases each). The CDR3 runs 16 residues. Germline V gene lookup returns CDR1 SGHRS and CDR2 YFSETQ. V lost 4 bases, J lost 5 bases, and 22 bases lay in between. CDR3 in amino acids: CASSAGAGFPVDEQYF. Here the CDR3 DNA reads TGCGCCAGCAGCGCCGGGGCAGGGTTTCCGGTAGACGAGCAGTACTTC.

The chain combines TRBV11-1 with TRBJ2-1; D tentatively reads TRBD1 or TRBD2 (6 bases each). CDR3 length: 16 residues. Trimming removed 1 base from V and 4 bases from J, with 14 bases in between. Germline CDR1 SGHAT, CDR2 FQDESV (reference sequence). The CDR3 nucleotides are TGTGCCAGCAGCTTAGGGGGGCTAGCGCCGTACAATGAGCAGTTCTTC. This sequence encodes CASSLGGLAPYNEQFF.

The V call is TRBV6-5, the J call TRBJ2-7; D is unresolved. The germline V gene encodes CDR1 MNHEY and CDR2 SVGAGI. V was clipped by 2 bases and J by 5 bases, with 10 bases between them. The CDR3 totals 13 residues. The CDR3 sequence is CASSYGWVHEQYF. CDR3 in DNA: TGTGCCAGCAGTTACGGTTGGGTGCACGAGCAGTACTTC.